What follows are 20 T cell receptor beta chains derived from one specimen sequenced in a study of tumor-infiltrating lymphocytes in primary liver carcinoma. Reverse transcription of around 0.45 ug total RNA with a constant-region primer produced TCR beta cDNA. What produced the TCR beta libraries was three nested multiplex PCR rounds using slightly modified ARM-PCR. The two initial PCR rounds, nine to eleven cycles each, used TRBV1-TRBV30 forward and C-beta reverse primers. TCRdb redid the calling of the multiplex PCR reads with MiXCR, one entry per CDR3 protein. The sample lists some 320,000 distinct CDR3 sequences; roughly two thirds were seen once. Both blood RNA, taken from unsorted whole blood, and germline DNA were extracted. Source material: peripheral blood. Source of these receptors: a middle-aged man with primary liver carcinoma and hepatitis B virus infection.

This clonotype was observed a few times. The chain couples TRBV5-1 to TRBJ2-5; tentative D call: TRBD2 (6 bases). CDR1 and CDR2 (germline): SGHRS, YFSETQ. The CDR3 extends over 15 amino acids. The ends were cut back, 3 bases at V and 5 bases at J, with 17 bases in the middle. The CDR3 is CASSSLDGRVETQYF. The CDR3 DNA sequence: TGCGCCAGCAGCTCTCTCGACGGGAGAGTGGAGACCCAGTACTTC.

About this clonotype: Being one base from a much bigger clone, this may be a read error. V gene TRBV12-3 or TRBV12-4 combines with J gene TRBJ1-3, with 9 bases fitting TRBD1. The CDR3 is 16 residues long. The CDR3 DNA reads as TGTGTCAGCAGCGAGGGACAGGGAGACTCTGGAAACACCATATATTTT. Translated, it gives CVSSEGQGDSGNTIYF.

In the case of this clonotype: At one of its ends the junction is not consistent with the germline gene, which may arise from a read error. The CDR3, as DNA: TGTGGCATCAATGGCCAAGGAGGTAGCTATGGCTACACCTTC. It codes for CGINGQGGSYGYTF. The chain carries TRBV10-3 and TRBJ1-2, with D hard to call. Germline CDR1 and CDR2: ENHRY and SYGVKD. This CDR3 is built from 14 residues.

This clonotype appeared a few times. The chain couples TRBV12-3 or TRBV12-4 to TRBJ1-5; D unclear. V was cut by 2 bases and J by 3 bases, with 8 bases left in between. The CDR3 is made up of 14 amino acids. CDR3 nucleotides: TGTGCCAGCAGTTTATGGGGTTTCAATCAGCCCCAGCATTTT. Residues: CASSLWGFNQPQHF.

CDR3 in DNA: TGTGCCACCAGTGACCGGGGGGTTACAGATACGCAGTATTTT. Protein sequence: CATSDRGVTDTQYF. The rearrangement uses TRBV24-1 and TRBJ2-3; 7 positions match TRBD2. With V trimmed by 4 bases and J by 3 bases, 3 bases remained unmatched. This CDR3 has 14 residues. Germline CDR1 is KGHDR and CDR2 is SFDVKD.

This clonotype is a singleton in its sample. Possible read error: a much larger clone is one base away. The chain links TRBV4-1 to TRBJ2-7; D possibly corresponds to TRBD1 (5 bases). Germline V gene lookup returns CDR1 MGHRA and CDR2 YSYEKL. The CDR3 totals 15 residues. V was pared by 4 bases and J by 4 bases, with 17 bases between. This CDR3 reads CASSLIAGIRYEQYF. CDR3 coding DNA: TGCGCCAGCAGCCTAATCGCAGGGATTCGGTACGAGCAGTACTTC.

This clonotype was seen more than once but under ten times. A much larger clone differs by one base, so this may be a read error. The gene calls are TRBV29-1 and TRBJ2-7; maybe TRBD2 (5 bases). Between the trimmed V and J ends, which lost 2 bases and 4 bases, there was a span of 18 bases. The CDR3 is made up of 15 amino acids. Germline loops: CDR1 SQVTM, CDR2 ANQGSEA. The CDR3 loop is CSVEILVGVGYEQYF. The DNA of the CDR3 is TGCAGCGTTGAAATACTAGTGGGAGTAGGTTACGAGCAGTACTTC.

Worth noting for this clonotype: A much larger clone sits a single nucleotide away, making a read error possible. The V gene is TRBV4-2, the J gene TRBJ2-7; 10 nucleotides align to TRBD2. Germline CDR1 is LGHNA and CDR2 is YNFKEQ. This CDR3 contains 17 residues. DNA of the CDR3: TGTGCCAGCAGCCAAGCCCCCCTAGCGGGAGTCAAGTACGAGCTGTACTTC. It is translated as CASSQAPLAGVKYELYF.

At least ten counts were recorded for this clonotype. The CDR3 spells CASSRGGSEAYEQYF. The CDR3, as DNA: TGCGCCAGCAGCCGAGGGGGGAGCGAGGCCTACGAGCAGTACTTC. The rearrangement uses TRBV5-1 and TRBJ2-7; either TRBD1 or TRBD2 may fit D (6 bases each). This CDR3 contains 15 residues. V lost 4 bases, J lost 2 bases, and 16 bases lay in between. The germline CDR1 and CDR2 sequences are SGHRS and YFSETQ.

Remarks on this clonotype: One end of the junction is discordant with germline, which a read error may explain. The chain joins TRBV6-5 to TRBJ2-1, with D possibly TRBD1 on 8 matching bases. Germline CDR1 reads MNHEY; CDR2 reads SVGAGI. The length of the CDR3 is 16 residues. CDR3 region: CASIQTPGQGGNEQFF. The DNA for the CDR3 is TGTGCTAGCATCCAGACACCCGGACAGGGAGGGAATGAGCAGTTCTTC.

The genes are TRBV28 and TRBJ2-7; the D is unclear. This CDR3 comprises 13 residues. V was cut by 7 bases and J by 9 bases, with 19 bases left in between. Germline lookup yields CDR1 MDHEN and CDR2 SYDVKM. In DNA, the CDR3 is TGTGCCAGCATTGAGGACGGACGAAGTGCGCAGTACTTC. Protein: CASIEDGRSAQYF.

DNA of the CDR3: TGTGCCAGCAGTGTGGGGATTAGCGGGATGGGCACAGATACGCAGTATTTT. Encoded protein: CASSVGISGMGTDTQYF. The V and J genes are TRBV6-5 and TRBJ2-3, with 8 bases fitting TRBD2. CDR1 and CDR2 (germline): MNHEY, SVGAGI. The CDR3 has 17 residues. V lost 5 bases to trimming and J lost 1 base; unmatched junction nucleotides: 11.

Details on this clonotype: Given a much more abundant clone one base away, this may be a read error. V usage is TRBV29-1 and J usage is TRBJ2-7; possibly TRBD2 for D (7 bases). The CDR3 is 14 residues long. Germline CDR1 and CDR2: SQVTM and ANQGSEA. V gave up 1 base and J gave up 6 bases, with 16 bases separating them. The CDR3 nucleotides are TGCAGCGTTGAAGGACTAGTGGGAGGGGGCGAGCAGTACTTC. Translating gives CSVEGLVGGGEQYF.

On this clonotype: This may be a read error: a much more frequent sequence differs by one nucleotide. The V call is TRBV6-5, the J call TRBJ2-7, with D possibly being TRBD2 (6 bases). The CDR3 consists of 14 residues. Trimming pared 4 bases from V and 10 bases from J, leaving 20 bases between. Germline CDR1 and CDR2: MNHEY and SVGAGI. DNA for the CDR3: TGTGCCAGCAGTTGGGGCGGGGACCTACGCGACCAGTACTTC. It yields the protein CASSWGGDLRDQYF.

In regard to this clonotype: A clone one base away is much larger, so this may be a read error. V usage is TRBV4-3 and J usage is TRBJ2-5; TRBD1 matches 11 bases. CDR1 and CDR2 from the germline V gene are LGHNA and YSLEER. There are 15 residues in the CDR3. The CDR3 sequence is CAGSPRDRGTETQYF. DNA for the CDR3: TGCGCCGGCAGCCCCCGGGACAGGGGGACCGAGACCCAGTACTTC.

The chain carries TRBV30 and TRBJ1-2; TRBD1 aligns across 7 bases. The V gene's germline CDR1 is GTSNPN and CDR2 SVGIG (reference sequence). Trimming removed 4 bases from V and 6 bases from J; junction bases left unmatched: 17. CDR3 length: 16 residues. CDR3 protein: CAWTQIGDRAPHGYTF. The CDR3 DNA reads as TGTGCCTGGACCCAGATCGGGGACAGAGCCCCTCATGGCTACACCTTC.

This clonotype was picked up many times. V gene TRBV6-1 combines with J gene TRBJ2-5, with TRBD2 identical over 8 bases. In germline, CDR1 is MNHNS, CDR2 SASEGT. CDR3 length: 12 residues. V gave up 11 bases and J gave up 10 bases; unmatched junction bases: 12. In DNA, the CDR3 is TGTGCCCTCGGAGCGGGAGTTCCCCACCAGTACTTC. Its protein is CALGAGVPHQYF.

The chain employs TRBV28 and TRBJ2-5, with 7 bases matching TRBD2. With V trimmed by 8 bases and J by 2 bases, 11 bases remained unmatched. The CDR3 sequence is 15 residues long. The germline gives CDR1 MDHEN, CDR2 SYDVKM. The chain's CDR3 is CASRGGAGLQETQYF. The CDR3 coding sequence is TGTGCCAGCCGGGGAGGAGCGGGACTACAAGAGACCCAGTACTTC.

The chain combines TRBV30 with TRBJ1-5, with D unresolved. Germline V CDR1 and CDR2: GTSNPN, SVGIG (reference sequence). Trimming removed 6 bases at V and 1 base at J, with 13 bases between. The CDR3 is made up of 14 amino acids. CDR3 sequence: CACRAASSNQPQHF. The CDR3 nucleotides are TGTGCCTGTAGGGCGGCGAGCAGCAATCAGCCCCAGCATTTT.

As to this clonotype: A much larger clonotype is one base distant, so this may be a read error. J is TRBJ2-3 and V is TRBV29-1, with D unclear. This CDR3 is 12 amino acids long. Germline CDR1 reads SQVTM; CDR2 reads ANQGSEA. CDR3 nucleotides: TGCGGCGTTGTACAGCGCACAGATACGCAGTATTTT. Protein sequence: CGVVQRTDTQYF.